The clone carrying this T cell receptor beta chain was detected only a few times. CD4+CD45RO+CD25- cells were isolated as memory CD4+ T cells. V dropped 0 bases and J dropped 2 bases, with 4 bases sitting between them. Germline CDR1 and CDR2: DFQATT and SNEGSKA (reference sequence). This CDR3 region has 13 residues. Semi-nested PCR with Nested Universal Primer A followed constant-region reverse priming of full-length variable regions. TCRdb redid the calling of the 5' RACE reads with MiXCR, one entry per CDR3 protein. The table has about 41,000 distinct CDR3 sequences, less than 35% seen once. This TCR was recovered from a female donor with breast cancer. Sequenced input: memory CD4+ T cells sorted from a lymph node. As to subset: memory CD4+ T cells, CD4+CD45RO+CD25-. The rearrangement links TRBV20-1 to TRBJ2-2; D ambiguous. CDR3 nucleotide sequence: TGCAGTGCTAGAGACACCAACACCGGGGAGCTGTTTTTT. This gives the protein CSARDTNTGELFF.